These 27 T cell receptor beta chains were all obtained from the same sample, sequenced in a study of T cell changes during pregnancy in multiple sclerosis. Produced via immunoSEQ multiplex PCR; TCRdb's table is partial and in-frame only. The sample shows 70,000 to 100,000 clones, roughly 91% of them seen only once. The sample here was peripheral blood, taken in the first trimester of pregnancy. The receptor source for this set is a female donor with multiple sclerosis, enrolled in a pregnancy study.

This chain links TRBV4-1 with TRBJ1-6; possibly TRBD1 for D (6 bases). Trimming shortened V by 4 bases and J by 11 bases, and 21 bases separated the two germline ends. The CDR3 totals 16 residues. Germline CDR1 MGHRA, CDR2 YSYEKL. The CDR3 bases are TGCGCCAGCAGCCCAGAGACCCGACAGGCTCGGACACCCCTCCACTTT. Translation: CASSPETRQARTPLHF.

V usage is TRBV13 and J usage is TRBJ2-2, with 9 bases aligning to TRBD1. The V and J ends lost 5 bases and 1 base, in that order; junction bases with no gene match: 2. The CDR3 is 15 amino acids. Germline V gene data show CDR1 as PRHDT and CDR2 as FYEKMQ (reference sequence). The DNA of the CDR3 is TGTGCCAGCAGCCTGGGACAGGGGAACACCGGGGAGCTGTTTTTT. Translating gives CASSLGQGNTGELFF.

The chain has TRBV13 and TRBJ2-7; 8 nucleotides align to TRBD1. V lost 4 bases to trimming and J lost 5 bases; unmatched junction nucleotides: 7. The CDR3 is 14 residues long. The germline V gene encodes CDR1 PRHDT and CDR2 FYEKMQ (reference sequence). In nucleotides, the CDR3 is TGTGCCAGCAGCTCGACAGGGGCGAGGAACGAGCAGTACTTC. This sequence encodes CASSSTGARNEQYF.

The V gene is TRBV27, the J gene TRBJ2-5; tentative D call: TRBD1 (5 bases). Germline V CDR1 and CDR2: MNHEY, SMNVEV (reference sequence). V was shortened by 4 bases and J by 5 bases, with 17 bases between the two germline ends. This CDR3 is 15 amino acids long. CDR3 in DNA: TGTGCCAGCAGTTCCGCCATCAGGGTTAGTGAGACCCAGTACTTC. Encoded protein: CASSSAIRVSETQYF.

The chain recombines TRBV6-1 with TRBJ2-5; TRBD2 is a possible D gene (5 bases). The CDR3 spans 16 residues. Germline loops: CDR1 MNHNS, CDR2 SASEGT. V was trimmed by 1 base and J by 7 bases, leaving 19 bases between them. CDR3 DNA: TGTGCCAGCAGTGAAGAAGCGGTCGTAGGGAGAGGGACCCAGTACTTC. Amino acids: CASSEEAVVGRGTQYF.

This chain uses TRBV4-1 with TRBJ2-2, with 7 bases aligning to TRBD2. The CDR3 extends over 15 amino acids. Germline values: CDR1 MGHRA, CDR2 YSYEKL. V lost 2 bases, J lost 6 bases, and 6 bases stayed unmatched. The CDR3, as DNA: TGCGCCAGCAGCCAACAAGGGACTATCCCCGGGGAGCTGTTTTTT. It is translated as CASSQQGTIPGELFF.

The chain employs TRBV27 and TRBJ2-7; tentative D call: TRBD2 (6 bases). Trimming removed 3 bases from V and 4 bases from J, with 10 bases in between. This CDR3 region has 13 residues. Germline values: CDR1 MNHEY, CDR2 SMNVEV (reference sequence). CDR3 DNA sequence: TGTGCCAGCAGTTTCGGGGGAAATTACGAGCAGTACTTC. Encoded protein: CASSFGGNYEQYF.

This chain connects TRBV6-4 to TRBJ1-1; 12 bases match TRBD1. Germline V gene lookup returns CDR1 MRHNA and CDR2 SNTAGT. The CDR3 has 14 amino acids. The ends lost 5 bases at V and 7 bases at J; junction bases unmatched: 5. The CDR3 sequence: CASSLGTGGGEAFF. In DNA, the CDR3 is TGTGCCAGCAGTCTAGGGACAGGGGGCGGTGAAGCTTTCTTT.

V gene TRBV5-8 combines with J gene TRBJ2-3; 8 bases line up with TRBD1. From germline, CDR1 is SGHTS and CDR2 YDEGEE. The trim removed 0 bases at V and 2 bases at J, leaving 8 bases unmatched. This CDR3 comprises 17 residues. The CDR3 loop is CASSLAWTGRVTDTQYF. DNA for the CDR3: TGTGCCAGCAGCTTGGCCTGGACAGGGAGAGTCACAGATACGCAGTATTTT.

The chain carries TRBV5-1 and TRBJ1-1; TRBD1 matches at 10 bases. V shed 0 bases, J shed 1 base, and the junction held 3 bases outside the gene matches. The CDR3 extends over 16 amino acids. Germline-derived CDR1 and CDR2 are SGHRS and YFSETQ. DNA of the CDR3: TGCGCCAGCAGCTTGGAGGGACAGGGGCGGAACACTGAAGCTTTCTTT. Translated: CASSLEGQGRNTEAFF.

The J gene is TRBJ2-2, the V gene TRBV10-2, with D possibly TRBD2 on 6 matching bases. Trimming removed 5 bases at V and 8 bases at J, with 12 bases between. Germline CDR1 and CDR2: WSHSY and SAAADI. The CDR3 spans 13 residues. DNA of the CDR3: TGCGCCAGCAGTTCCTCGGGGAGGGGGGAGCTGTTTTTT. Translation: CASSSSGRGELFF.

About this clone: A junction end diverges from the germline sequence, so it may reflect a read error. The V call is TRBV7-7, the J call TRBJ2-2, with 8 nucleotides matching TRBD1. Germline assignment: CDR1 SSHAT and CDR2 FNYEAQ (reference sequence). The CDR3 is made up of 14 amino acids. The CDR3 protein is CASSLGQGHGELFF. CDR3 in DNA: TGTGCTAGCAGCTTAGGACAGGGTCACGGGGAGCTGTTTTTT.

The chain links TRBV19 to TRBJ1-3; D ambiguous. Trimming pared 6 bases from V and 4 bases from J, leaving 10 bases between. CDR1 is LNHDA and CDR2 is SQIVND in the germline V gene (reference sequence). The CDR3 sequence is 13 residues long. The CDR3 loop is CASSQTGGNTIYF. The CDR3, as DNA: TGTGCCAGTAGCCAAACGGGAGGAAACACCATATATTTT.

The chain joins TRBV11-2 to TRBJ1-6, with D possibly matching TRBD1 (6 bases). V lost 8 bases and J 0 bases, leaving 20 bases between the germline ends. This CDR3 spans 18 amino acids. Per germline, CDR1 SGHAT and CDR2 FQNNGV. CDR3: CASSSVRGASSYNSPLHF. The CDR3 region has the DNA TGTGCCAGCTCCTCCGTTCGGGGGGCCAGCTCCTATAATTCACCCCTCCACTTT.

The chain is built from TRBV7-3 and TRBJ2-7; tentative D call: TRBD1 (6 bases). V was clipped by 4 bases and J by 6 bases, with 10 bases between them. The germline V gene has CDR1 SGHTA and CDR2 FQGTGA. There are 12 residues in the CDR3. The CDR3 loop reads CASSSTGSEQYF. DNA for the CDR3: TGTGCCAGCAGCTCCACAGGGTCCGAGCAGTACTTC.

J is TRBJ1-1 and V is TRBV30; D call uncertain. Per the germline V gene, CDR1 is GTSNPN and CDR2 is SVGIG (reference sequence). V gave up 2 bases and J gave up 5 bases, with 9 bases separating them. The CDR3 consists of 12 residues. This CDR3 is CAWSSRWTEAFF. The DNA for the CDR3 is TGTGCCTGGAGTTCCCGGTGGACTGAAGCTTTCTTT.

CDR3 nucleotides: TGTGCCAGCAGTTTCTTCGGGGTACCCAATGAGCAGTTCTTC. Encoded protein: CASSFFGVPNEQFF. The rearrangement links TRBV28 to TRBJ2-1; perhaps TRBD2 as D (5 bases). Germline loops: CDR1 MDHEN, CDR2 SYDVKM. Trimming took off 3 bases at V and 6 bases at J, with 12 bases between the two ends. There are 14 residues in the CDR3.

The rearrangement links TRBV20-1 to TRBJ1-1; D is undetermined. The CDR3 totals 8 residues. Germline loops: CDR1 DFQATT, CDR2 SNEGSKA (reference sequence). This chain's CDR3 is CMSAEAFF. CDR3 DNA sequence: TGCATGTCAGCTGAAGCTTTCTTT.

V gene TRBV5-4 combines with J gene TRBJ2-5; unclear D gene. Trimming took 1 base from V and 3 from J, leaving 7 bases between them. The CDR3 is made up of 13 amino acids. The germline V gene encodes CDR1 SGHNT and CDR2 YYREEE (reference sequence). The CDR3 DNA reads TGTGCCAGCAGCTTGCCCAATGAAGAGACCCAGTACTTC. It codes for CASSLPNEETQYF.

The CDR3, as DNA: TGTGCCAGCAGCGTAGATGGTAGCGGGGGGCTTTACGAGCAGTACTTC. Translating it yields CASSVDGSGGLYEQYF. The V call is TRBV9, the J call TRBJ2-7, with 10 positions matching TRBD2. After removal of 0 bases from V and 4 bases from J, the junction contained 7 bases not matched to a gene. The CDR3 runs 16 residues. Germline V gives CDR1 SGDLS, CDR2 YYNGEE.

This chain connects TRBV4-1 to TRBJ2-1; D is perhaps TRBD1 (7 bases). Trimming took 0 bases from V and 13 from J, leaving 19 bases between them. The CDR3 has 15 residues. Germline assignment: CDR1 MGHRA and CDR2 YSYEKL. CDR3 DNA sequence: TGCGCCAGCAGCCAAGAGGTCGCAGGGGGGTTAGGTCAGTTCTTC. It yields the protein CASSQEVAGGLGQFF.

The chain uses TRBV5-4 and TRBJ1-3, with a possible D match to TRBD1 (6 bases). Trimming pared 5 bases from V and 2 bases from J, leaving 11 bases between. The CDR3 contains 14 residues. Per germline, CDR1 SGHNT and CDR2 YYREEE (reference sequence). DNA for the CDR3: TGTGCCAGCAGAGCAACAGGGACTGGAAACACCATATATTTT. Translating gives CASRATGTGNTIYF.

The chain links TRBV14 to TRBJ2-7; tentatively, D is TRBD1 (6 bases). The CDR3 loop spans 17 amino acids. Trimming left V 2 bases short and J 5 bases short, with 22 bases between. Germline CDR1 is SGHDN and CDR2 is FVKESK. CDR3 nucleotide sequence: TGTGCCAGCAGCCAACTAGCCTCCCAGGGGAGAGTCGACGAGCAGTACTTC. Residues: CASSQLASQGRVDEQYF.

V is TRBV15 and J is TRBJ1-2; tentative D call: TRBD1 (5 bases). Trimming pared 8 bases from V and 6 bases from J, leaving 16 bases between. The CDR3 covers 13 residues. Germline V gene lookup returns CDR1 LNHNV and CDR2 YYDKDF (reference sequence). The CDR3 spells CATGTDGGNGYTF. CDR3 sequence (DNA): TGTGCCACCGGCACCGACGGGGGAAATGGCTACACCTTC.

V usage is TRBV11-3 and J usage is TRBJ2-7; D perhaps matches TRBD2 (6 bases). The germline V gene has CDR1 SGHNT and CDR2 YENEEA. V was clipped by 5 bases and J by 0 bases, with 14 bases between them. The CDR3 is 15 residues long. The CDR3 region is CASSQSSGSSYEQYF. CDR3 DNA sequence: TGTGCCAGCAGCCAATCGAGCGGGTCCTCCTACGAGCAGTACTTC.

As DNA, the CDR3 is TGTGCCAGCAGCTTGGGGACACCTATGAACACTGAAGCTTTCTTT. Encoded protein: CASSLGTPMNTEAFF. V and J are TRBV5-4 and TRBJ1-1, with D possibly matching TRBD1 (5 bases). The CDR3 covers 15 residues. CDR1 and CDR2 from the germline V gene are SGHNT and YYREEE (reference sequence). Trimming removed 0 bases at V and 0 bases at J, with 9 bases between.

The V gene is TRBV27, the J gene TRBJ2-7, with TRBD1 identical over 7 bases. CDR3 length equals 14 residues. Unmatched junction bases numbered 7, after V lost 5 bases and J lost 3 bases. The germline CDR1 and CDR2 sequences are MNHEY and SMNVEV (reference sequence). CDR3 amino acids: CASSPQGKVYEQYF. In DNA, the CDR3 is TGTGCCAGCAGTCCACAGGGGAAGGTCTACGAGCAGTACTTC.